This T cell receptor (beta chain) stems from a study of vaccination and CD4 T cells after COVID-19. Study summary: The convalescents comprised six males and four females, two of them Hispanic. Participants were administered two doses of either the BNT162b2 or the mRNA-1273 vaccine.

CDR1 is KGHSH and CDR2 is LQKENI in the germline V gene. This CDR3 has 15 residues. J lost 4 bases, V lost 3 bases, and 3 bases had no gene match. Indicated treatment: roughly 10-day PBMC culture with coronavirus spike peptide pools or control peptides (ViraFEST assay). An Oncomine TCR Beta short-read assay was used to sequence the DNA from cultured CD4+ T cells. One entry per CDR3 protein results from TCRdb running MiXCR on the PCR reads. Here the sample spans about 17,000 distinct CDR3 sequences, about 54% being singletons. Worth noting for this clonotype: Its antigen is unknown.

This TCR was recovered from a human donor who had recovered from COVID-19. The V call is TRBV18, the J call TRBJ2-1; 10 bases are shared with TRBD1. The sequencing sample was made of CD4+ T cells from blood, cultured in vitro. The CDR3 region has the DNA TGTGCCAGCTCACCGGGACAGGGGCGGTACAATGAGCAGTTCTTC. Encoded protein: CASSPGQGRYNEQFF.